A single sample gave rise to the 2 T cell receptor beta chains below, sequenced in a study of blood T cell repertoires in COVID-19 (dated by TCRdb to about 2020). Libraries were made using the immunoSEQ multiplex PCR assay. Sourced from immuneACCESS, this table was stored by TCRdb with only in-frame sequences that have V and J called. A share of the clones is absent; for the studies checked, an unresolved V gene accounts for under half, and the remainder has no known explanation. Counted in this sample were 140,000 or so clones; 84% of them appeared once. The ten largest clones add up to roughly a tenth of the sample. Sequenced: peripheral blood. All receptors come from a man aged 55-75 years with active or convalescent COVID-19.

In its sample, this clone was seen a few times. The CDR3 nucleotides read TGCGCCAGCAGTGCCAACAGCAATTCACCCCTCCACTTT. Its translation: CASSANSNSPLHF. V gene TRBV10-1 combines with J gene TRBJ1-6; D gene ambiguous. This CDR3 region has 13 residues. CDR1 and CDR2 (germline): WNHNN, SYGVQD (reference sequence). V dropped 4 bases and J dropped 7 bases, with 8 bases sitting between them.

The chain employs TRBV11-3 and TRBJ1-5; D may be TRBD1 (5 bases). The germline gives CDR1 SGHNT, CDR2 YENEEA. Trimming removed 0 bases at V and 12 bases at J, with 9 bases between. The length of the CDR3 is 12 residues. The CDR3 DNA is TGTGCCAGCAGCTTAGATGGCAGGGACCAGCATTTT. This gives the protein CASSLDGRDQHF.